This record looks at one TCR beta chain sequence and its context. An end of the junction does not agree with germline; a read error may underlie this. The CDR3 loop spans 15 amino acids. The V gene's germline CDR1 is SGHRS and CDR2 YFSETQ. TCRdb independently ran MiXCR on the 5' RACE reads; one entry per CDR3 protein. The sample carries hundreds of thousands of distinct CDR3 sequences, roughly an eighth recorded once. The sample belongs to a study of identical twins. This same sample was also taken into another study, of yellow fever vaccine responses in identical twins.

This receptor was taken from a woman aged 18-29 years in good health. Input material: CD8+ T cells sorted from blood. V and J are TRBV5-1 and TRBJ1-3; a possible D gene is TRBD1 (6 bases). In nucleotides, the CDR3 is TGCGCCGGCAGCACGGACAGATACTCTGGAAACACCATATATTTT. This gives the protein CAGSTDRYSGNTIYF.